A single sample is the source of the 12 T cell receptor beta chains below, sequenced in a study of cytomegalovirus exposure and HLA in healthy donors. Use of 60 Vbeta and 13 Jbeta primers characterized the PCR. Here immunoSEQ multiplex PCR was the method, and the copy in TCRdb shows in-frame clones only, minus some. The sample lists about 240,000 clones; 75% to 85% were seen once. Sequenced material: PBMCs. The receptor set was obtained from a woman in her fifties or sixties in good health and CMV-seropositive.

The chain joins TRBV14 to TRBJ2-7, with 9 bases aligning to TRBD2. Trimming removed 0 bases from V and 0 bases from J; junction bases left unmatched: 24. Looked up from germline, CDR1 is SGHDN and CDR2 is FVKESK. This CDR3 region has 23 residues. The CDR3 region has the DNA TGTGCCAGCAGCCAAGAGGTAAGGGTGGACTCAGTTCCCACTAGCGGGCCCTCCTACGAGCAGTACTTC. This codes for CASSQEVRVDSVPTSGPSYEQYF.

This chain connects TRBV29-1 to TRBJ2-7; 11 positions agree with TRBD2. The ends lost 6 bases at V and 6 bases at J; junction bases unmatched: 7. The CDR3 totals 13 residues. The germline CDR1 and CDR2 sequences are SQVTM and ANQGSEA. The CDR3 nucleotides read TGCAGCGTGTCCACTAGCGGGAGTACCGAGCAGTACTTC. As protein: CSVSTSGSTEQYF.

V usage is TRBV21-1 and J usage is TRBJ2-7; the table's D gene call, TRBD1, was not cross checked with the DNA. TRBV21-1 is recorded as a pseudogene. There are 15 residues in the CDR3. The DNA of the CDR3 is TGTGCCAGCAGCCGAACAGGGGGCGGTCCCTACGAGCAGTACTTC. Protein sequence: CASSRTGGGPYEQYF.

This chain joins TRBV30 and TRBJ2-7; TRBD1 aligns across 10 bases. The germline V gene encodes CDR1 GTSNPN and CDR2 SVGIG (reference sequence). The CDR3 sequence is 14 residues long. With 6 bases clipped from V and 3 bases from J, the junction kept 8 bases outside the gene matches. The DNA of the CDR3 is TGTGCCTGTCTCCGGGACAGGGGAGTCTACGAGCAGTACTTC. Amino acid sequence: CACLRDRGVYEQYF. Supplemented by reference TRBV30 and TRBJ2-7, the full variable domain reads SQTIHQWPATLVQPVGSPLSLECTVEGTSNPNLYWYRQAAGRGLQLLFYSVGIGQISSEVPQNLSASRPQDRQFILSSKKLLLSDSGFYLCACLRDRGVYEQYFGPGTRLTVT.

The V call is TRBV7-3, the J call TRBJ2-7; the D gene is possibly TRBD2 (6 bases). CDR1 SGHTA and CDR2 FQGTGA come from the germline V gene. With 2 bases removed from V and 0 bases from J, the gap between germline ends came to 11 bases. The CDR3 loop spans 15 amino acids. Here the CDR3 reads CASSLGPGLSYEQYF. The CDR3 DNA is TGTGCCAGCAGCTTAGGGCCGGGACTCTCCTACGAGCAGTACTTC. Using reference TRBV7-3 and TRBJ2-7 for the parts outside the CDR3, the full variable domain is GAGVSQTPSNKVTEKGKYVELRCDPISGHTALYWYRQSLGQGPEFLIYFQGTGAADDSGLPNDRFFAVRPEGSVSTLKIQRTERGDSAVYLCASSLGPGLSYEQYFGPGTRLTVT.

V and J are TRBV20-1 and TRBJ2-7; no clear D. Germline assignment: CDR1 DFQATT and CDR2 SNEGSKA (reference sequence). The CDR3 is made up of 11 amino acids. With 5 bases removed from V and 2 bases from J, the gap between germline ends came to 7 bases. This CDR3 reads CSALGPYEQYF. The CDR3 DNA reads TGCAGTGCTCTCGGTCCCTACGAGCAGTACTTC.

Of note for this clone: The sample contains more than one DNA sequence encoding this CDR3. The chain is built from TRBV28 and TRBJ2-7, with a weak D call TRBD1 (5 bases). Between the trimmed V and J ends, which lost 6 bases and 3 bases, there was a span of 12 bases. The CDR3 sequence is 13 residues long. CDR1 is MDHEN and CDR2 is SYDVKM in the germline V gene. As DNA, the CDR3 is TGTGCCAGCAGCCCAGGGCAGAGCTACGAGCAGTACTTC. The encoded protein is CASSPGQSYEQYF.

A few counts support this clone. V is TRBV28 and J is TRBJ2-5; D gene ambiguous. This CDR3 spans 14 amino acids. The germline V gene has CDR1 MDHEN and CDR2 SYDVKM. V was pared by 2 bases and J by 2 bases, with 9 bases between. The CDR3 here is CASSLRIVQETQYF. CDR3 coding DNA: TGTGCCAGCAGTTTAAGAATAGTACAAGAGACCCAGTACTTC.

This chain connects TRBV5-1 to TRBJ2-7, with D possibly matching TRBD2 (7 bases). This CDR3 contains 16 residues. The germline V gene has CDR1 SGHRS and CDR2 YFSETQ. Trimming took off 3 bases at V and 3 bases at J, with 19 bases between the two ends. CDR3 sequence reads: CASSSGALAEDYEQYF. The CDR3 DNA reads TGCGCCAGCAGCTCGGGGGCTCTAGCGGAGGACTACGAGCAGTACTTC.

The chain couples TRBV5-1 to TRBJ2-5; 16 positions agree with TRBD2. Germline assignment: CDR1 SGHRS and CDR2 YFSETQ. Germline trimming cut 3 bases from V and 5 bases from J; bases unmatched to any gene: 10. This CDR3 spans 18 amino acids. CDR3 DNA sequence: TGCGCCAGCAGCTCCGGGACTAGCGGGAGGGCAAGCGTCGAGACCCAGTACTTC. Amino acids: CASSSGTSGRASVETQYF.

This rearrangement joins TRBV7-2 to TRBJ1-5, with 7 bases lining up with TRBD1. The CDR3 loop spans 13 amino acids. V shed 5 bases, J shed 11 bases, and the junction held 9 bases outside the gene matches. Germline CDR1 SGHTA, CDR2 FQGNSA. The CDR3 spells CASSPGQASAQHF. CDR3 sequence (DNA): TGTGCCAGCAGCCCCGGACAGGCTTCGGCCCAGCATTTT.

The rearrangement joins TRBV27 to TRBJ1-4; a possible D gene is TRBD1 (5 bases). Trimming took 5 bases from V and 8 from J, leaving 15 bases between them. CDR3 length: 14 residues. The V gene's germline CDR1 is MNHEY and CDR2 SMNVEV (reference sequence). The CDR3 nucleotides are TGTGCCAGCAGTCAACAGGATTTGGGAGAAAAACTGTTTTTT. It translates to CASSQQDLGEKLFF.